This T cell receptor beta chain was sequenced during a study of shared clonotypes between healthy human individuals. The germline gives CDR1 SGHVS, CDR2 FQNEAQ. CDR3 length: 15 amino acids. Trimming cost V 5 bases and J 3 bases, with 16 bases left between them. The study's findings and limits: Among donors, clonotype sharing was expected to be affected by sequencing depth. Sample collection involved blood only; tissue repertoires are likely different.

The naive CD8 fraction comprised CD45RO-negative cells positively selected for CCR7 and excluded terminally differentiated effector memory CD45RA+ cells. The donors, all of them Caucasian adults, lived in Nashville, Tennessee. Points on this clone: No antigen is known for it.

In the source study's methods: Quality scores were absent from the junction-only immunoSEQ sequences, so filtering differed. Repertoires were generated with immunoSEQ multiplex PCR, while TCRdb's copy carries only in-frame clones and drops some. V and J calls plus clone size are reproduced from that table; the DNA served to infer D and trimming. This table holds around 600,000 clones, 95% to 98% found once. The chain is built from TRBV7-8 and TRBJ1-1; D is perhaps TRBD1 (6 bases). Input material: naive CD8+ T cells sorted from blood. This clonotype was obtained from a man aged 30 to 45 in good health. The CDR3 bases are TGTGCCAGCAGCCCCCTCGGGGGCATGGACACTGAAGCTTTCTTT. Its translation: CASSPLGGMDTEAFF.